Described below is a single T cell receptor (beta chain) sequence and its context. These data are taken from a study of blood T cell repertoires in COVID-19. Looking at the study overall: From T cells, B-cell-depleted T cells, or PBMCs came the material, which was cDNA or gDNA.

Study processing details: Nucleated cell number was recorded as an estimate derived from reference gene primer amplification. TCRdb's copy holds only in-frame clones and misses some; the assay was immunoSEQ multiplex PCR. The DNA gave D and trimming, while V, J and clone size come from that table. Here the sample spans about 250,000 clones, about 88% being singletons. This CDR3 has 17 amino acids. Trimming cost V 0 bases and J 4 bases; bases outside gene matches: 11. The V gene's germline CDR1 is SGDLS and CDR2 YYNGEE. V and J are TRBV9 and TRBJ2-3; the match to TRBD1 covers 7 bases. This sequence originates from a woman aged 40 to 55 who had recovered from COVID-19. The sequencing sample was made of peripheral blood. This CDR3 reads CASSVALARGLADTQYF. The CDR3 DNA follows: TGTGCCAGCAGCGTAGCCCTCGCGAGGGGGCTCGCAGATACGCAGTATTTT. The variable domain in full, with the rest retrieved from reference TRBV9 and TRBJ2-3, is DSGVTQTPKHLITATGQRVTLRCSPRSGDLSVYWYQQSLDQGLQFLIQYYNGEERAKGNILERFSAQQFPDLHSELNLSSLELGDSALYFCASSVALARGLADTQYFGPGTRLTVL.